The 7 T cell receptor beta chains listed next were all sequenced from one sample in a study of T cell changes during pregnancy in multiple sclerosis. Assay: immunoSEQ multiplex PCR; the TCRdb copy retains only in-frame clones and omits some. This table has some 140,000 clones, 90% to 98% appearing once. The specimen comprised peripheral blood, sampled after pregnancy. These receptors originate from a female donor with multiple sclerosis, enrolled in a pregnancy study.

The rearrangement uses TRBV11-3 and TRBJ2-7, with 7 bases aligning to TRBD2. The CDR3 is made up of 15 amino acids. J was trimmed by 7 bases and V by 0 bases; bases with no gene match: 9. Germline V gene sequence: CDR1 SGHNT, CDR2 YENEEA. CDR3 sequence (DNA): TGTGCCAGCAGCTTAGAAGGGTATTCCGGGGGGGAGCAGTACTTC. Its protein product is CASSLEGYSGGEQYF.

The chain carries TRBV7-2 and TRBJ2-2; the match to TRBD1 covers 7 bases. CDR1 and CDR2 from the germline V gene are SGHTA and FQGNSA. This CDR3 contains 16 residues. After removal of 5 bases from V and 3 bases from J, the junction contained 9 bases not matched to a gene. CDR3 amino acids: CASSPKGARDTGELFF. DNA for the CDR3: TGTGCCAGCAGCCCGAAGGGGGCCCGCGACACCGGGGAGCTGTTTTTT.

This clone was seen a single time. The CDR3 DNA sequence: TGTGCCAGCAGCTTGGGCCAGAGGGACACCATATATTTT. Translation gives CASSLGQRDTIYF. This chain connects TRBV5-4 to TRBJ1-3, with unresolved D. The ends were cut back, 0 bases at V and 8 bases at J, with 9 bases in the middle. CDR3 length equals 13 residues. Germline assignment: CDR1 SGHNT and CDR2 YYREEE (reference sequence).

This chain uses TRBV5-1 with TRBJ2-2; TRBD2 is a possible D gene (5 bases). Germline CDR1 reads SGHRS; CDR2 reads YFSETQ. The length of the CDR3 is 14 residues. V dropped 2 bases and J dropped 3 bases, with 8 bases sitting between them. As DNA, the CDR3 is TGCGCCAGCAGCTTACTTAGCGACACCGGGGAGCTGTTTTTT. Translating it yields CASSLLSDTGELFF.

This chain joins TRBV5-4 and TRBJ2-3; 10 bases fit TRBD2. This CDR3 region has 16 residues. With 1 base clipped from V and 2 bases from J, the junction kept 4 bases outside the gene matches. Germline V CDR1 and CDR2: SGHNT, YYREEE (reference sequence). The CDR3 DNA sequence: TGTGCCAGCAGCTTGCTAGCGGGAGAACCCACAGATACGCAGTATTTT. Translating it yields CASSLLAGEPTDTQYF.

The rearrangement joins TRBV28 to TRBJ2-5; D is unresolved. V was shortened by 1 base and J by 5 bases, with 11 bases between the two germline ends. There are 14 residues in the CDR3. Germline V CDR1 and CDR2: MDHEN, SYDVKM. In nucleotides, the CDR3 is TGTGCCAGCAGTTTATACAGTCACCCGGAGACCCAGTACTTC. Translated: CASSLYSHPETQYF.

This sequence joins TRBV6-5 and TRBJ1-5; 8 nucleotides agree with TRBD1. This CDR3 spans 14 amino acids. CDR1 MNHEY and CDR2 SVGAGI come from the germline V gene. The V segment lost 4 bases and the J segment 2 bases; nucleotides outside the gene matches: 1. CDR3 DNA: TGTGCCAGCAGTTTGGACAGGGGCAATCAGCCCCAGCATTTT. Its translation is CASSLDRGNQPQHF.